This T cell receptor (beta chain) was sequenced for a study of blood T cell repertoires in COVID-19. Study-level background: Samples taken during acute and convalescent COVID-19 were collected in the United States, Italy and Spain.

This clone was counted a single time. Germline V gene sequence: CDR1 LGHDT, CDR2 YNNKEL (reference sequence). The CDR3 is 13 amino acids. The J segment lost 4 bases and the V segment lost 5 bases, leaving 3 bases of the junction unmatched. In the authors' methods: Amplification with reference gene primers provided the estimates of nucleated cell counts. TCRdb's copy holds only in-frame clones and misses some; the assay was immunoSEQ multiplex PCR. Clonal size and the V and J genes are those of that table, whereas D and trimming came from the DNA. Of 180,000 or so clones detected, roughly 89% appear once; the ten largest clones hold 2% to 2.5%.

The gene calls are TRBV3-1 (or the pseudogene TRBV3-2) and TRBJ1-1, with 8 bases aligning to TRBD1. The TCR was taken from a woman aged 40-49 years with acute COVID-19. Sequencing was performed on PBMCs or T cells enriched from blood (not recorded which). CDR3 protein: CASSLDRGTEAFF. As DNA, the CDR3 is TGTGCCAGCAGCTTAGACAGGGGCACTGAAGCTTTCTTT.